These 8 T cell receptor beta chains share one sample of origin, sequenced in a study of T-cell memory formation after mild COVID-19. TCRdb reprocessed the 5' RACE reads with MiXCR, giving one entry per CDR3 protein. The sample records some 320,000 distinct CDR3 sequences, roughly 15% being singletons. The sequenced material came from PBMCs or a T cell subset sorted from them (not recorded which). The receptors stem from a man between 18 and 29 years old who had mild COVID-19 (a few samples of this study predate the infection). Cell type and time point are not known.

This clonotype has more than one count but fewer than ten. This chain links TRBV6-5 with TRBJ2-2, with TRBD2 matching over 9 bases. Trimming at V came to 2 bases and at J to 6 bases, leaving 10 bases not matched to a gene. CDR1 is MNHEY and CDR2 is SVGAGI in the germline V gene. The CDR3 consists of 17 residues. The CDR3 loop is CASSYQPTAGGAGELFF. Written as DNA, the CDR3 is TGTGCCAGCAGTTACCAACCAACAGCGGGGGGAGCCGGGGAGCTGTTTTTT.

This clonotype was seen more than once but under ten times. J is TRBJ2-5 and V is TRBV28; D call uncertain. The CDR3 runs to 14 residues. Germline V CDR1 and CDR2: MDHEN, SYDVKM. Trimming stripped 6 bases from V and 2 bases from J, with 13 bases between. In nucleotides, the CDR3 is TGTGCCAGCAGCTCTCCAGCTGAGCAAGAGACCCAGTACTTC. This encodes CASSSPAEQETQYF.

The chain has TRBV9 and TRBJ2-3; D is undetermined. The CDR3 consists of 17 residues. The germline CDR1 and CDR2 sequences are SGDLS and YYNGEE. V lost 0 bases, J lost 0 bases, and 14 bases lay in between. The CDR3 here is CASSVVGRSLSTDTQYF. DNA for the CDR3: TGTGCCAGCAGCGTAGTGGGCCGAAGCCTTAGCACAGATACGCAGTATTTT.

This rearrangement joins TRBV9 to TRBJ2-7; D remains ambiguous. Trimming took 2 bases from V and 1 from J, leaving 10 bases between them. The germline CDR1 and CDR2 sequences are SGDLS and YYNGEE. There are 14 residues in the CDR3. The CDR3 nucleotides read TGTGCCAGCAGCGTTGCCCCACTTTCCTACGAGCAGTACTTC. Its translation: CASSVAPLSYEQYF.

The CDR3 DNA follows: TGTGCCAGCAGCTTTGATGGTGGGCAGTTCTTC. This encodes CASSFDGGQFF. The genes are TRBV11-2 and TRBJ2-1; D not certain. The CDR3 loop spans 11 amino acids. Germline loops: CDR1 SGHAT, CDR2 FQNNGV. Trimming removed 3 bases at V and 12 bases at J, with 9 bases between.

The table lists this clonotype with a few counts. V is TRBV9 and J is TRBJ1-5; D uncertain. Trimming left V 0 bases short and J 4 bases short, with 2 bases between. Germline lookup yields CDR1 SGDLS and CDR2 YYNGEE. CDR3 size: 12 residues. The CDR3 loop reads CASSVGNQPQHF. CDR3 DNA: TGTGCCAGCAGCGTAGGAAATCAGCCCCAGCATTTT.

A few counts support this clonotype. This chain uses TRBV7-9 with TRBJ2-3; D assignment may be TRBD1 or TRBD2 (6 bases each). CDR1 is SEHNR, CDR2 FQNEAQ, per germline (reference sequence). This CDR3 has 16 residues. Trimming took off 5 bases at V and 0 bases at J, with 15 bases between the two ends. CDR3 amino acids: CASSRGDGPSTDTQYF. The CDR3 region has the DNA TGTGCCAGCAGCAGGGGGGACGGACCTAGCACAGATACGCAGTATTTT.

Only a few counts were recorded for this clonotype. The CDR3 loop reads CASSSRQAYSGNTIYF. CDR3 sequence (DNA): TGCGCCAGCAGCTCCCGACAGGCCTACTCTGGAAACACCATATATTTT. The chain carries TRBV5-1 and TRBJ1-3; tentative D call: TRBD1 (6 bases). Trimming shortened V by 3 bases and J by 0 bases, and 13 bases separated the two germline ends. CDR1 and CDR2 from the germline V gene are SGHRS and YFSETQ. This CDR3 is built from 16 residues.